The 16 T cell receptor beta chains below were found in one sample sequenced in a study of cytomegalovirus exposure and HLA in healthy donors. 13 Jbeta primers and 60 Vbeta primers were used for the PCR. Measured with immunoSEQ multiplex PCR; TCRdb has only the in-frame clones, and not every one. The data contain about 190,000 clones, around 90% of them singletons. The sample consisted of PBMCs. The receptor source for this set is a boy aged 2 to 10 in good health and CMV-seronegative.

The chain carries TRBV5-4 and TRBJ2-7; TRBD1 matches 8 bases. CDR1 is SGHNT, CDR2 YYREEE, per germline (reference sequence). V shed 1 base and J 4 bases; nucleotides not matched to a gene: 4. The CDR3 runs 14 residues. CDR3 sequence reads: CASSLSDRVYEQYF. In nucleotides, the CDR3 is TGTGCCAGCAGCTTGTCGGACAGGGTGTACGAGCAGTACTTC.

This chain uses TRBV5-1 with TRBJ2-7, with D possibly being TRBD1 (5 bases). Germline lookup yields CDR1 SGHRS and CDR2 YFSETQ. Trimming took off 4 bases at V and 5 bases at J, with 19 bases between the two ends. CDR3 length: 15 amino acids. In DNA, the CDR3 is TGCGCCAGCAGCCTAGATGGGGCCCAATGGAACGAGCAGTACTTC. Protein sequence: CASSLDGAQWNEQYF.

The chain employs TRBV30 and TRBJ1-6, with D unclear. The V end was cut by 4 bases, the J end by 0 bases, with 28 bases between. The CDR3 loop spans 21 amino acids. Germline V lookup: CDR1 GTSNPN, CDR2 SVGIG (reference sequence). CDR3 DNA: TGTGCCTGGAATCCAGGACGGGAGTTAAGTAAGAAAAGCTCCTATAATTCACCCCTCCACTTT. Its translation is CAWNPGRELSKKSSYNSPLHF.

The chain employs TRBV30 and TRBJ2-7, with D perhaps TRBD2 (6 bases). The CDR3 loop spans 13 amino acids. Germline V gives CDR1 GTSNPN, CDR2 SVGIG (reference sequence). Trimming took 0 bases from V and 3 from J, leaving 9 bases between them. As DNA, the CDR3 is TGTGCCTGGAGTGTACAGGAGGGCTACGAGCAGTACTTC. It yields the protein CAWSVQEGYEQYF.

V gene TRBV2 combines with J gene TRBJ2-1; 7 nucleotides line up with TRBD2. The CDR3 is 16 amino acids. The V segment lost 5 bases and the J segment 3 bases; nucleotides outside the gene matches: 10. Germline loops: CDR1 SNHLY, CDR2 FYNNEI. The CDR3 reads CASSREGTSVYNEQFF. CDR3 DNA sequence: TGTGCCAGCAGTAGGGAGGGAACTAGCGTCTACAATGAGCAGTTCTTC.

The rearrangement links TRBV11-2 to TRBJ2-6, with D tentatively TRBD1 (7 bases). Germline loops: CDR1 SGHAT, CDR2 FQNNGV. The CDR3 runs 15 residues. V lost 8 bases and J 4 bases, leaving 15 bases between the germline ends. The CDR3 DNA is TGTGCCAGCTCAACCAGGGGGGCCGGGGCCAACGTCCTGACTTTC. Protein product: CASSTRGAGANVLTF.

V gene TRBV9 combines with J gene TRBJ2-7, with 11 bases fitting TRBD2. V trimming: 2 bases; J trimming: 6 bases; junction bases outside the gene matches: 4. CDR1 is SGDLS, CDR2 YYNGEE, per germline. The CDR3 loop spans 14 amino acids. The CDR3 spells CASSVTSGGSEQYF. The CDR3, as DNA: TGTGCCAGCAGCGTCACTAGCGGGGGTTCCGAGCAGTACTTC.

This rearrangement joins TRBV28 to TRBJ1-5; no firm D call. This CDR3 spans 13 amino acids. Trimming removed 11 bases from V and 1 base from J, with 12 bases in between. CDR1 MDHEN and CDR2 SYDVKM come from the germline V gene. The CDR3 DNA follows: TGTGCCGCGCGAACCTGGAGCAATCAGCCCCAGCATTTT. Translation: CAARTWSNQPQHF.

The chain uses TRBV27 and TRBJ2-1, with 11 bases lining up with TRBD1. Germline-derived CDR1 and CDR2 are MNHEY and SMNVEV (reference sequence). The CDR3 is 17 amino acids. Trimming cost V 4 bases and J 8 bases; bases outside gene matches: 13. The CDR3 DNA reads TGTGCCAGCAGTTCCTTACGGACAGGGGGCCACCCCCATGAGCAGTTCTTC. Its protein is CASSSLRTGGHPHEQFF.

This sequence joins TRBV7-8 and TRBJ2-6, with 7 bases matching TRBD1. J was trimmed by 1 base and V by 5 bases; bases with no gene match: 2. The CDR3 is made up of 15 amino acids. The V gene's germline CDR1 is SGHVS and CDR2 FQNEAQ. CDR3 sequence (DNA): TGTGCCAGCAGCACCAGGGGGTCTGGGGCCAACGTCCTGACTTTC. It encodes CASSTRGSGANVLTF.

V usage is TRBV6-4 and J usage is TRBJ1-1; D is perhaps TRBD1 (5 bases). From germline, CDR1 is MRHNA and CDR2 SNTAGT. V lost 0 bases and J lost 3, with 11 bases in between. This CDR3 region has 15 residues. The CDR3 region is CASSDSTAGDTEAFF. As DNA, the CDR3 is TGTGCCAGCAGTGACTCGACTGCGGGGGACACTGAAGCTTTCTTT.

This CDR3 reads CSVPGLAGGEQFF. CDR3 in DNA: TGCAGCGTTCCGGGACTAGCGGGAGGAGAGCAGTTCTTC. The chain links TRBV29-1 to TRBJ2-1; 15 bases match TRBD2. This CDR3 contains 13 residues. From germline, CDR1 is SQVTM and CDR2 ANQGSEA. After removal of 5 bases from V and 10 bases from J, the junction contained 3 bases not matched to a gene.

The V call is TRBV5-6, the J call TRBJ2-7; 9 bases fit TRBD2. V was pared by 0 bases and J by 2 bases, with 9 bases of the junction left unmatched. The germline CDR1 and CDR2 sequences are SGHDT and YYEEEE. This CDR3 region has 17 residues. The CDR3 region is CASSLGVWGLATYEQYF. CDR3 sequence (DNA): TGTGCCAGCAGCTTGGGAGTTTGGGGACTAGCCACCTACGAGCAGTACTTC. Based on the CDR3 plus reference TRBV5-6 and TRBJ2-7, the full variable domain is DAGVTQSPTHLIKTRGQQVTLRCSPKSGHDTVSWYQQALGQGPQFIFQYYEEEERQRGNFPDRFSGHQFPNYSSELNVNALLLGDSALYLCASSLGVWGLATYEQYFGPGTRLTVT.

The chain is built from TRBV7-9 and TRBJ1-2, with a weak D call TRBD1 (5 bases). This CDR3 has 15 residues. The germline V and J ends were trimmed by 6 bases and 9 bases, with 23 bases remaining between them. The germline gives CDR1 SEHNR, CDR2 FQNEAQ (reference sequence). This CDR3 is CASSPPGFLQIRYTF. CDR3 sequence (DNA): TGTGCCAGCAGTCCCCCAGGGTTTCTCCAGATCCGCTACACCTTC.

The V gene is TRBV6-5, the J gene TRBJ2-5, with 9 bases lining up with TRBD1. J lost 5 bases, V lost 4 bases, and 8 bases had no gene match. The CDR3 consists of 15 residues. Looked up from germline, CDR1 is MNHEY and CDR2 is SVGAGI. CDR3: CASSSLTGGVETQYF. The CDR3 DNA sequence: TGTGCCAGCAGTTCCCTTACAGGGGGCGTCGAGACCCAGTACTTC.

J is TRBJ2-1 and V is TRBV27; the match to TRBD2 covers 8 bases. V lost 7 bases to trimming and J lost 7 bases; unmatched junction nucleotides: 9. Germline V CDR1 and CDR2: MNHEY, SMNVEV (reference sequence). The CDR3 sequence is 14 residues long. The CDR3 spells CASTGGDDPNEQFF. Here the CDR3 DNA reads TGTGCCAGCACCGGGGGGGATGATCCGAATGAGCAGTTCTTC.